These 29 T cell receptor beta chains share one sample of origin, sequenced in a study of cytomegalovirus exposure and HLA in healthy donors. PCR involved 60 Vbeta and 13 Jbeta primers. Sequencing used immunoSEQ multiplex PCR; TCRdb keeps in-frame clones, though not all of them. The repertoire includes over 120,000 clones, 65% to 90% of them detected once, and under 3% sits in the top ten. Sequencing used PBMCs. These receptors were taken from a woman between 25 and 40 years old in good health and CMV-seronegative.

This clone was detected a few times. This chain links TRBV2 with TRBJ1-1; 9 nucleotides align to TRBD1. From germline, CDR1 is SNHLY and CDR2 FYNNEI. The CDR3 length is 18 residues. Losses at the gene ends were 4 bases for V and 0 bases for J; bases not matched to a gene: 12. The CDR3 spells CASSVTGGGYGLNTEAFF. CDR3 coding DNA: TGTGCCAGCAGTGTGACAGGGGGAGGGTACGGCTTGAACACTGAAGCTTTCTTT.

This chain connects TRBV6-5 to TRBJ2-3, with TRBD2 matching 7 bases. Trimming cost V 2 bases and J 8 bases; bases outside gene matches: 7. In germline, CDR1 is MNHEY, CDR2 SVGAGI. The CDR3 consists of 14 residues. CDR3 DNA: TGTGCCAGCAGTTACGGGGGGGGACGGGGTACGCAGTATTTT. Residues: CASSYGGGRGTQYF.

This chain uses TRBV7-3 with TRBJ1-3, with a possible D match to TRBD1 (5 bases). The CDR3 consists of 14 residues. V shed 5 bases and J shed 0 bases, with 8 bases lying between them. Germline V gene sequence: CDR1 SGHTA, CDR2 FQGTGA. This chain's CDR3 is CASSGGGSGNTIYF. Written as DNA, the CDR3 is TGTGCCAGCAGCGGGGGAGGCTCTGGAAACACCATATATTTT. Based on the CDR3 plus reference TRBV7-3 and TRBJ1-3, the full variable domain is GAGVSQTPSNKVTEKGKYVELRCDPISGHTALYWYRQSLGQGPEFLIYFQGTGAADDSGLPNDRFFAVRPEGSVSTLKIQRTERGDSAVYLCASSGGGSGNTIYFGEGSWLTVV.

With regard to this clone: One end of the junction varies from germline; a read error may be responsible. V gene TRBV7-9 combines with J gene TRBJ2-1, with no clear D. This CDR3 region has 13 residues. Germline V gives CDR1 SEHNR, CDR2 FQNEAQ (reference sequence). The CDR3 region has the DNA TGTTCCAGCACCCCTTCGATCCCCAGTGAGCAGTTCTTC. The encoded protein is CSSTPSIPSEQFF.

The chain combines TRBV2 with TRBJ1-6; a possible D gene is TRBD1 (6 bases). Germline V gene data show CDR1 as SNHLY and CDR2 as FYNNEI. Trimming removed 6 bases at V and 5 bases at J, with 11 bases between. CDR3 size: 14 residues. The CDR3, as DNA: TGTGCCAGCAGCCCGGGACATAATAATTCACCCCTCCACTTT. Its translation: CASSPGHNNSPLHF.

The rearrangement links TRBV19 to TRBJ1-2, with 7 bases identical to TRBD1. There are 14 residues in the CDR3. Germline trimming cut 4 bases from V and 1 base from J; bases unmatched to any gene: 3. CDR1 and CDR2 from the germline V gene are LNHDA and SQIVND (reference sequence). The CDR3 sequence: CASSNRQGNYGYTF. For the CDR3, the DNA is TGTGCCAGTAGTAACCGACAGGGTAACTATGGCTACACCTTC. The full variable domain, with the rest looked up from reference TRBV19 and TRBJ1-2, is DGGITQSPKYLFRKEGQNVTLSCEQNLNHDAMYWYRQDPGQGLRLIYYSQIVNDFQKGDIAEGYSVSREKKESFPLTVTSAQKNPTAFYLCASSNRQGNYGYTFGSGTRLTVV.

This clone came up a few times. V usage is TRBV4-3 and J usage is TRBJ1-1, with no clear D. The V gene's germline CDR1 is LGHNA and CDR2 YSLEER. V was pared by 6 bases and J by 3 bases, with 11 bases between. The CDR3 covers 13 residues. CDR3 DNA: TGCGCCAGCAGTGGAACAGCCCACACTGAAGCTTTCTTT. Its protein product is CASSGTAHTEAFF.

The rearrangement joins TRBV28 to TRBJ1-2; weak D call: TRBD1 (5 bases). The length of the CDR3 is 14 residues. V gave up 8 bases and J gave up 2 bases, with 15 bases separating them. Germline V gene lookup returns CDR1 MDHEN and CDR2 SYDVKM. CDR3 DNA: TGTGCCAGCTCACAAGTGGGGCTCAACTATGGCTACACCTTC. Its protein is CASSQVGLNYGYTF.

Notes on this clone: At one of its ends the junction is not consistent with the germline gene, which may arise from a read error. The V call is TRBV6-6, the J call TRBJ1-1; TRBD1 matches 7 bases. The germline V gene encodes CDR1 MNHNY and CDR2 SVGAGI (reference sequence). The CDR3 runs to 15 residues. The CDR3 bases are TGTGCCGGCAGTTACTCCGGGACAGCCTTCACTGAAGCTTTCTTT. It translates to CAGSYSGTAFTEAFF.

The rearrangement joins TRBV30 to TRBJ1-6; D ambiguous. CDR1 and CDR2 (germline): GTSNPN, SVGIG (reference sequence). V was cut by 8 bases and J by 7 bases, with 18 bases left in between. This CDR3 spans 14 amino acids. The CDR3: CALTQAGLNSPLHF. The CDR3 nucleotides are TGTGCCCTGACCCAGGCAGGATTGAATTCACCCCTCCACTTT.

J is TRBJ2-7 and V is TRBV15, with TRBD2 as a possible D gene (6 bases). V dropped 4 bases and J dropped 6 bases, with 22 bases sitting between them. Germline V gives CDR1 LNHNV, CDR2 YYDKDF (reference sequence). The CDR3 extends over 16 amino acids. This chain's CDR3 is CATSTNLGGRVVEQYF. CDR3 bases: TGTGCCACCAGCACCAACCTTGGAGGGCGGGTGGTCGAGCAGTACTTC.

The V call is TRBV15, the J call TRBJ1-2; D is unclear. The V end was cut by 4 bases, the J end by 8 bases, with 11 bases between. Germline loops: CDR1 LNHNV, CDR2 YYDKDF (reference sequence). The CDR3 is 12 amino acids. DNA of the CDR3: TGTGCCACCAGCACCTTTCGGGGAGGCTACACCTTC. Its protein is CATSTFRGGYTF.

This chain joins TRBV5-1 and TRBJ2-7, with D possibly being TRBD2 (5 bases). The length of the CDR3 is 15 residues. With 3 bases removed from V and 2 bases from J, the gap between germline ends came to 15 bases. CDR1 SGHRS and CDR2 YFSETQ come from the germline V gene. The CDR3 DNA sequence: TGCGCCAGCAGCTCCCTTGAGGGTAAAGCCTACGAGCAGTACTTC. Translating gives CASSSLEGKAYEQYF. Looking up the rest from reference TRBV5-1 and TRBJ2-7 gives the full variable domain: KAGVTQTPRYLIKTRGQQVTLSCSPISGHRSVSWYQQTPGQGLQFLFEYFSETQRNKGNFPGRFSGRQFSNSRSEMNVSTLELGDSALYLCASSSLEGKAYEQYFGPGTRLTVT.

V is TRBV6-1 and J is TRBJ1-2, with TRBD1 matching over 7 bases. The germline V gene encodes CDR1 MNHNS and CDR2 SASEGT. This CDR3 spans 14 amino acids. J gave up 3 bases and V 2 bases, and 3 bases lay outside the gene matches. CDR3 region: CASSERDRDYGYTF. The CDR3, as DNA: TGTGCCAGCAGTGAAAGAGACAGGGACTATGGCTACACCTTC.

The chain links TRBV21-1 to TRBJ2-2; the table calls TRBD2, which could not be checked here. TRBV21-1 represents a pseudogene. The CDR3 runs 15 residues. The CDR3 region is CASSNAGVSTGELFF. Here the CDR3 DNA reads TGTGCCAGCAGCAACGCCGGGGTTTCGACCGGGGAGCTGTTTTTT.

The CDR3 spells CASSSVGQGPNTQYF. The CDR3 nucleotides are TGTGCCAGCAGCTCCGTGGGACAGGGTCCCAATACGCAGTATTTT. V gene TRBV7-9 combines with J gene TRBJ2-3, with TRBD1 matching 9 bases. CDR1 is SEHNR and CDR2 is FQNEAQ in the germline V gene (reference sequence). CDR3 size: 15 residues. V shed 4 bases, J shed 7 bases, and the junction held 9 bases outside the gene matches. Filled out from reference TRBV7-9 and TRBJ2-3, the complete variable domain reads DTGVSQNPRHKITKRGQNVTFRCDPISEHNRLYWYRQTLGQGPEFLTYFQNEAQLEKSRLLSDRFSAERPKGSFSTLEIQRTEQGDSAMYLCASSSVGQGPNTQYFGPGTRLTVL.

CDR3 region: CASSMTVGHSYEQYF. The CDR3 nucleotides read TGTGCCAGCAGCATGACAGTCGGACATTCCTACGAGCAGTACTTC. The J gene is TRBJ2-7, the V gene TRBV5-6; a possible D gene is TRBD1 (5 bases). Between the trimmed V and J ends, which lost 4 bases and 1 base, there was a span of 15 bases. The CDR3 has 15 residues. The germline CDR1 and CDR2 sequences are SGHDT and YYEEEE. The whole variable domain, remainder taken from reference TRBV5-6 and TRBJ2-7, is DAGVTQSPTHLIKTRGQQVTLRCSPKSGHDTVSWYQQALGQGPQFIFQYYEEEERQRGNFPDRFSGHQFPNYSSELNVNALLLGDSALYLCASSMTVGHSYEQYFGPGTRLTVT.

J is TRBJ2-3 and V is TRBV30, with D perhaps TRBD2 (5 bases). Germline assignment: CDR1 GTSNPN and CDR2 SVGIG (reference sequence). Trimming left V 5 bases short and J 1 base short, with 10 bases between. The CDR3 is 13 amino acids. CDR3 DNA: TGTGCCTGGGAACTAGGAGGCACAGATACGCAGTATTTT. The encoded protein is CAWELGGTDTQYF.

The chain is built from TRBV5-6 and TRBJ2-5; 8 bases align to TRBD2. Trimming removed 2 bases from V and 1 base from J; junction bases left unmatched: 7. Germline CDR1 and CDR2: SGHDT and YYEEEE. The CDR3 is 16 residues long. CDR3: CASSFGSGVIQETQYF. CDR3 coding DNA: TGTGCCAGCAGCTTCGGTAGCGGGGTAATCCAAGAGACCCAGTACTTC.

The CDR3 DNA follows: TGTGCCAGTAGTATTGAGACCGGGGAGCTGTTTTTT. Translated, it gives CASSIETGELFF. V usage is TRBV19 and J usage is TRBJ2-2, with unresolved D. Trimming left V 3 bases short and J 5 bases short, with 4 bases between. The CDR3 is 12 residues long. CDR1 is LNHDA, CDR2 SQIVND, per germline (reference sequence).

This rearrangement joins TRBV4-3 to TRBJ2-2, with a tentative D call TRBD1 (6 bases). V lost 3 bases, J lost 0 bases, and 8 bases lay in between. The germline V gene has CDR1 LGHNA and CDR2 YSLEER. This CDR3 region has 15 residues. The CDR3 loop is CASSQGASNTGELFF. In DNA, the CDR3 is TGCGCCAGCAGCCAGGGGGCCTCGAACACCGGGGAGCTGTTTTTT.

In DNA, the CDR3 is TGTGCCAGCAGTGAGCGACACGGCCAGCCCCAGCATTTT. Translated, it gives CASSERHGQPQHF. The chain employs TRBV6-4 and TRBJ1-5, with no clear D. This CDR3 is built from 13 residues. Germline V lookup: CDR1 MRHNA, CDR2 SNTAGT. The V and J ends lost 3 bases and 7 bases respectively, with 10 bases between them.

A word on this clone: Other DNA sequences from this sample encode an identical CDR3 as well. The V call is TRBV7-3, the J call TRBJ1-6, with D possibly TRBD1 on 6 matching bases. Germline V gene lookup returns CDR1 SGHTA and CDR2 FQGTGA. Trimming took 2 bases from V and 6 from J, leaving 8 bases between them. The CDR3 has 14 amino acids. CDR3 sequence: CASSLVQGNSPLHF. For the CDR3, the DNA is TGTGCCAGCAGCTTAGTACAGGGTAATTCACCCCTCCACTTT.

The chain couples TRBV4-2 to TRBJ2-7; perhaps TRBD1 as D (5 bases). The CDR3 has 14 residues. Trimming took off 0 bases at V and 4 bases at J, with 10 bases between the two ends. Germline V CDR1 and CDR2: LGHNA, YNFKEQ. The CDR3 protein is CASSQDWQGYEQYF. The CDR3 DNA reads TGTGCCAGCAGCCAAGATTGGCAGGGTTACGAGCAGTACTTC.

V is TRBV5-1 and J is TRBJ2-1; TRBD1 might be the D (5 bases). Trimming left V 0 bases short and J 0 bases short, with 10 bases between. CDR1 is SGHRS and CDR2 is YFSETQ in the germline V gene. CDR3 length: 16 residues. The CDR3 DNA is TGCGCCAGCAGCTTGGCGTACGACAGCTCCTACAATGAGCAGTTCTTC. It encodes CASSLAYDSSYNEQFF. Full variable domain (outside the CDR3, taken from reference TRBV5-1 and TRBJ2-1): KAGVTQTPRYLIKTRGQQVTLSCSPISGHRSVSWYQQTPGQGLQFLFEYFSETQRNKGNFPGRFSGRQFSNSRSEMNVSTLELGDSALYLCASSLAYDSSYNEQFFGPGTRLTVL.

The chain links TRBV7-2 to TRBJ2-2; TRBD1 aligns across 8 bases. Germline trimming cut 1 base from V and 5 bases from J; bases unmatched to any gene: 6. The CDR3 totals 16 residues. The germline CDR1 and CDR2 sequences are SGHTA and FQGNSA. In nucleotides, the CDR3 is TGTGCCAGCAGCTTAGGGTGGACAGGGTCAACCGGGGAGCTGTTTTTT. Amino acid sequence: CASSLGWTGSTGELFF. Full variable domain (remainder filled in from reference TRBV7-2 and TRBJ2-2): GAGVSQSPSNKVTEKGKDVELRCDPISGHTALYWYRQSLGQGLEFLIYFQGNSAPDKSGLPSDRFSAERTGGSVSTLTIQRTQQEDSAVYLCASSLGWTGSTGELFFGEGSRLTVL.

The CDR3 DNA sequence: TGTGCCATCAGTGACTGGGGCGGTAGCTCTGGAAACACCATATATTTT. Residues: CAISDWGGSSGNTIYF. The chain couples TRBV10-3 to TRBJ1-3; D might be TRBD1 (5 bases). The CDR3 covers 16 residues. Germline CDR1 ENHRY, CDR2 SYGVKD. V lost 3 bases and J 0 bases, leaving 12 bases between the germline ends.

V gene TRBV5-8 combines with J gene TRBJ1-1; possible D gene TRBD1, 6 bases. The V gene's germline CDR1 is SGHTS and CDR2 YDEGEE. The CDR3 sequence is 15 residues long. V was clipped by 3 bases and J by 1 base, with 13 bases between them. CDR3 protein: CASSSLTGGNTEAFF. CDR3 DNA: TGTGCCAGCAGCTCCCTGACAGGAGGGAACACTGAAGCTTTCTTT.

This chain joins TRBV28 and TRBJ2-3, with TRBD2 matching over 11 bases. With 3 bases clipped from V and 10 bases from J, the junction kept 9 bases outside the gene matches. The length of the CDR3 is 15 residues. The germline gives CDR1 MDHEN, CDR2 SYDVKM. The CDR3: CASSFGNSGRGPQYF. For the CDR3, the DNA is TGTGCCAGCAGTTTCGGAAATAGCGGGAGGGGTCCGCAGTATTTT.